This T cell receptor (beta chain) was sequenced for a study of blood T cells in healthy people across ages (dated by TCRdb to 2013 to 2016). Regarding the research as a whole: In model experiments, template switching captured roughly one uniquely barcoded TCR beta cDNA molecule for every two T cells. To track age-related changes in TCR beta repertoire diversity, the study relied on deep sequencing normalized with unique cDNA molecular identifiers. Donors of different ages were randomly distributed across sequencing lanes to avoid experimental bias. Using the same blood draw, the study looked at two additional independent replicas of 1 million unique cDNA reads for two donors, one aged 18 to 29 and the other aged 80 or older. The donors were split into four age groups: young (average about 15 years), middle-aged (roughly 42), aged (approximately 60) and long-lived (over 80).

The library was obtained by 5' RACE. Sequenced using an Illumina HiSeq 2500. A second about 7 to 11 cycle PCR used a sample-barcoded 5' primer and a J-beta primer mix. A template-switch 5' adaptor carrying 12 random nucleotides introduced a unique molecular identifier onto each TCR beta cDNA molecule. At least 3 million CDR3-containing paired-end reads were obtained from each sample. All of the RNA was converted into first-strand cDNA using the Mint cDNA synthesis kit, with a TRBC-specific oligonucleotide serving as the primer. Following uracil-DNA glycosylase treatment, all cDNA underwent a first 18-cycle PCR with the universal primers M1SS and BC2_uni_R. The authors' pipeline ran thus. For normalization, 1 million high-quality reads, each with a distinct molecular identifier, were randomly selected from each sample. Instead of being binned into consensus sequences, reads that shared molecular identifiers were thrown out. MiTCR, run with a Q25 quality threshold and the strictest error-elimination algorithm, handled CDR3 identification, clonotype clustering and error correction. Lower-bound total TCR beta diversity was estimated with a nonparametric unseen species model using Euler transformation. The public reads were reanalyzed by TCRdb: fastp trimming at Q25, MiXCR alignment, in-frame beta chains only. Every distinct CDR3 protein forms one entry, paired with its most common genes and DNA. V and J calls and clone size were set by TCRdb, not the authors. The sample table shows about 650,000 distinct CDR3 sequences, and approximately 52% are seen once. The leading ten clones occupy roughly 13% of the sample.

The table lists this clonotype with a few counts. This clone's antigen is unknown. Base qualities were left out, and no much larger clone turns up one base away. The CDR3 goes from the cysteine to the phenylalanine over 16 residues. Here the CDR3 DNA is all that survives: 48 bases in frame from base 1. From the germline V gene, CDR1 is SGHTA and CDR2 is FQGNSA. Compared with germline, V lacks 2 bases and J lacks 7 bases; bases without a gene match: 10. Systemically healthy Caucasian individuals from Russia, about 38 in total and aged 6 to 90 years, were included as donors. Around 10 milliliters of peripheral blood were collected from each donor into EDTA-treated Vacutainer tubes. Ficoll-Paque density-gradient centrifugation was used to isolate PBMCs, with at least 6.5 million per sample. Total RNA was extracted from PBMCs with Trizol reagent, with at least 6 micrograms obtained per sample. For every donor, an aliquot of PBMCs went through flow cytometry to measure the percentages of naive CD45RAhigh/CD27high T cells.

Broad study findings and their caveats: As age increased, observed TCR beta diversity per million T cells dropped in a roughly linear way, and a significant reduction was already evident by age about 40. A strong correlation was found between observed TCR beta diversity and the percentage of naive T cells measured by flow cytometry. Bulk unsorted PBMC profiling prevented conclusive comparison of naive and antigen-experienced compartments. The CMV infection status of donors was not known, potentially confounding age-related changes in expanded clonotypes. Estimates of total diversity based on one million sequenced T cells were considered lower bounds and underestimates. Compared with the aged group, the long-lived group had more naive CD4+ T cells, fewer expanded clones and increased TCR diversity, a pattern suggesting age selection.

The sequencing input was blood. The rearrangement joined TRBV7-2 to TRBJ2-1; the junction holds 8 bases that match TRBD2. This TCR was sampled from a woman older than 75 in good health. Read as DNA, the sequence is TGTGCCAGCAGCTTACGGTCCGGGGGGGTGGTTAATGAGCAGTTCTTC. It specifies CASSLRSGGVVNEQFF.